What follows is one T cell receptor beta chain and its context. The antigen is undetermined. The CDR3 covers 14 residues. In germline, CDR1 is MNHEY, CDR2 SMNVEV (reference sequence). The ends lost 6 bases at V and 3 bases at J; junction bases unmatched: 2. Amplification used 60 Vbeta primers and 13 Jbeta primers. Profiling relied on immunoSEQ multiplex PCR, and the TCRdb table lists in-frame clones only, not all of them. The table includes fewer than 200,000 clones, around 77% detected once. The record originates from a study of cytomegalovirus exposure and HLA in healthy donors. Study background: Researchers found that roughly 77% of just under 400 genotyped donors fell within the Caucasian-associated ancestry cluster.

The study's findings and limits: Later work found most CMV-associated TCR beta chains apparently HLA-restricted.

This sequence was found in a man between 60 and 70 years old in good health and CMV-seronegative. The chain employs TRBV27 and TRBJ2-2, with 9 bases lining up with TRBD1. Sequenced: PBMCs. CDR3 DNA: TGTGCCAGCAGAGGGGACAGGGACACCGGGGAGCTGTTTTTT. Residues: CASRGDRDTGELFF.